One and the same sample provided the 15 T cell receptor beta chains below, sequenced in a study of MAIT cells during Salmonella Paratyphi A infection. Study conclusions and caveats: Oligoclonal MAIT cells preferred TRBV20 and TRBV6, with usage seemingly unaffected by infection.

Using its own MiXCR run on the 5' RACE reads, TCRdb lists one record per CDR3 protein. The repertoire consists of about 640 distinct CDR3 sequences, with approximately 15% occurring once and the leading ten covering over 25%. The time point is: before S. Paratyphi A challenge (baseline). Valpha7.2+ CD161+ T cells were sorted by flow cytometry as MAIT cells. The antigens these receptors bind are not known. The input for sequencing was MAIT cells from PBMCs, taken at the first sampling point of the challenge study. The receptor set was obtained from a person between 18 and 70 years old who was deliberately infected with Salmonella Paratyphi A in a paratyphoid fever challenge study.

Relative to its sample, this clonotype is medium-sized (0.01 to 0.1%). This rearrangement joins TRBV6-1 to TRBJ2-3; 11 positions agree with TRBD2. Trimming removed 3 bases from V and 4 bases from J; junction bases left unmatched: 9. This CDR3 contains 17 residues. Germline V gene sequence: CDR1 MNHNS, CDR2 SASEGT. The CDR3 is CASSETVAGGPADTQYF. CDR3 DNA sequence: TGTGCCAGCAGTGAGACCGTAGCGGGAGGGCCAGCAGATACGCAGTATTTT.

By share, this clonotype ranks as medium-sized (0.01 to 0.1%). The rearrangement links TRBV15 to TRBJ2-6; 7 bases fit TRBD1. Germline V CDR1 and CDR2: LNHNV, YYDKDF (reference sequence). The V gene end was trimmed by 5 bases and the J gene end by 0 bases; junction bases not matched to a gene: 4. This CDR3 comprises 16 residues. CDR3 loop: CATSPRGTSGANVLTF. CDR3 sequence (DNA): TGTGCCACCAGCCCCAGGGGGACCTCTGGGGCCAACGTCCTGACTTTC. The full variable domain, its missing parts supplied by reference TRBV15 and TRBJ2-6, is DAMVIQNPRYQVTQFGKPVTLSCSQTLNHNVMYWYQQKSSQAPKLLFHYYDKDFNNEADTPDNFQSRRPNTSFCFLDIRSPGLGDTAMYLCATSPRGTSGANVLTFGAGSRLTVL.

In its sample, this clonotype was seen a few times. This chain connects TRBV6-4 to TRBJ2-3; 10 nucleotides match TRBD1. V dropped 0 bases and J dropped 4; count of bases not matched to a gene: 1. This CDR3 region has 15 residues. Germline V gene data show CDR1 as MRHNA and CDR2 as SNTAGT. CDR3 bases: TGTGCCAGCAGTGACTCGACAGGGGGCGCAGATACGCAGTATTTT. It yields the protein CASSDSTGGADTQYF.

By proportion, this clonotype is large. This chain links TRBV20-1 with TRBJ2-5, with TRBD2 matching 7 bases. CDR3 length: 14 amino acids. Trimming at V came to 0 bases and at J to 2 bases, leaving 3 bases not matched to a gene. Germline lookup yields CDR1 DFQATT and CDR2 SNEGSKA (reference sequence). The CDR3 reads CSAREGRGQETQYF. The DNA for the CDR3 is TGCAGTGCTAGAGAAGGGCGGGGGCAAGAGACCCAGTACTTC.

This CDR3 reads CASSINGDSYNEQFF. For the CDR3, the DNA is TGTGCCAGTAGTATCAACGGGGACTCCTACAATGAGCAGTTCTTC. The chain employs TRBV19 and TRBJ2-1; tentative D call: TRBD2 (5 bases). From germline, CDR1 is LNHDA and CDR2 SQIVND (reference sequence). CDR3 length: 15 amino acids. Trimming took off 3 bases at V and 0 bases at J, with 9 bases between the two ends.

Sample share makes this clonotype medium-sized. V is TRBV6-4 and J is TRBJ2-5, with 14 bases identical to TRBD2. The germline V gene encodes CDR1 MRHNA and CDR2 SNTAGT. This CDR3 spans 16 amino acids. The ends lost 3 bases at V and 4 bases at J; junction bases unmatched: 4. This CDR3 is CASSEEGTSGGETQYF. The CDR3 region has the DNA TGTGCCAGCAGTGAGGAGGGGACTAGCGGGGGAGAGACCCAGTACTTC.

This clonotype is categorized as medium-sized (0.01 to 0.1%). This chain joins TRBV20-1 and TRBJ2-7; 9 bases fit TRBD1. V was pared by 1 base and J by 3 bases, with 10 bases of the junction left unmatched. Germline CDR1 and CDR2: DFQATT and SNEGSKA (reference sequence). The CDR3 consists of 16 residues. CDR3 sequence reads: CSARALQGQGLYEQYF. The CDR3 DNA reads TGCAGTGCTAGAGCCCTCCAGGGACAGGGTCTCTACGAGCAGTACTTC.

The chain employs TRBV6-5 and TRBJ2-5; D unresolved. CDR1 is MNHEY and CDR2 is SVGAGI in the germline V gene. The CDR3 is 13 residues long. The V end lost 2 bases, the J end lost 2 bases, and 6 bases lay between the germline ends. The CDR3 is CASSYEIQETQYF. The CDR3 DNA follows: TGTGCCAGCAGTTACGAGATTCAAGAGACCCAGTACTTC.

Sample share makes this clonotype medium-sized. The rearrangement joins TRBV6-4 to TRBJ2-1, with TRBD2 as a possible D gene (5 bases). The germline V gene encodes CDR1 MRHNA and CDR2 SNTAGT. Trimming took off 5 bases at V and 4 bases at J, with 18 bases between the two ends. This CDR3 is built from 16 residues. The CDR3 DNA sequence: TGTGCCAGCAGTTATCTAGGGAGCGACCCGTACAATGAGCAGTTCTTC. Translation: CASSYLGSDPYNEQFF.

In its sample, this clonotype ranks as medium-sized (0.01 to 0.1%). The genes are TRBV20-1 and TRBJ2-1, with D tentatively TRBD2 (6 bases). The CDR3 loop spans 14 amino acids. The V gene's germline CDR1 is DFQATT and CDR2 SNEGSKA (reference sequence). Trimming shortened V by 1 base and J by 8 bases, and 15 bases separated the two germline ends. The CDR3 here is CSARGAGFEYEQFF. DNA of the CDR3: TGCAGTGCTAGAGGGGCGGGATTTGAGTATGAGCAGTTCTTC.

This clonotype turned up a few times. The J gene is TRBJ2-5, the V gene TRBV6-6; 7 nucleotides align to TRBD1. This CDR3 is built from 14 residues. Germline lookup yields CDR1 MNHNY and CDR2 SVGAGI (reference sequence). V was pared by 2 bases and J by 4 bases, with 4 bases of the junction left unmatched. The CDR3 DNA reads TGTGCCAGCAGTTACGGACAGGAAGTAGAGACCCAGTACTTC. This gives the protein CASSYGQEVETQYF.

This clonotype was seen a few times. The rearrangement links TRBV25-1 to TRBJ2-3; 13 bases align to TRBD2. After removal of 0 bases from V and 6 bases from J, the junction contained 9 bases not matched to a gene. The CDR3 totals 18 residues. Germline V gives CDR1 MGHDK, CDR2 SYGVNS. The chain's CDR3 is CASSEYWTSGGLPDTQYF. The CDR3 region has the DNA TGTGCCAGCAGTGAATATTGGACTAGCGGGGGCCTACCGGATACGCAGTATTTT.

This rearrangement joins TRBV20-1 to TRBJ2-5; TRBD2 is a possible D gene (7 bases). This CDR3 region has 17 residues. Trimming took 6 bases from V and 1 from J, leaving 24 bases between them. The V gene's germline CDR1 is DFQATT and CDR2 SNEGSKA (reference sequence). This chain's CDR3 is CSAKGGMPGGPQETQYF. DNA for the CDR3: TGCAGTGCGAAGGGGGGGATGCCGGGAGGACCCCAAGAGACCCAGTACTTC.

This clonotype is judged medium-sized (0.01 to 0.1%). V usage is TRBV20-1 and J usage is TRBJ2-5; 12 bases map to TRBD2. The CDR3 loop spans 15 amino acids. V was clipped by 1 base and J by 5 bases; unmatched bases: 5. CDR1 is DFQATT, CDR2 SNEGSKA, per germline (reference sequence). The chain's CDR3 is CSARGLAGEAETQYF. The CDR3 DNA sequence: TGCAGTGCTAGAGGACTAGCGGGAGAGGCGGAGACCCAGTACTTC.

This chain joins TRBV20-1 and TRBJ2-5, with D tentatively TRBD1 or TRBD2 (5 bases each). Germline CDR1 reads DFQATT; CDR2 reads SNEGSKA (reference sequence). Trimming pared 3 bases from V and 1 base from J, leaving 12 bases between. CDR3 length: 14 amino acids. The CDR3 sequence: CSARSGTAQETQYF. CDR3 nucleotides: TGCAGTGCTAGGTCTGGGACCGCCCAAGAGACCCAGTACTTC.